This T cell receptor (beta chain) was recovered during a study of technical replicates of blood from a handful of donors. The V gene end was trimmed by 5 bases and the J gene end by 6 bases; junction bases not matched to a gene: 15. The CDR3 runs to 16 residues. Germline V gene sequence: CDR1 SGHVS, CDR2 FNYEAQ. Sequencing used immunoSEQ multiplex PCR; TCRdb keeps in-frame clones, though not all of them. The table lists around 93,000 clones, less than 95% of them singletons. The chain has TRBV7-6 and TRBJ1-2; 7 nucleotides match TRBD1. This TCR derives from a human donor in good health. Sequenced sample: T cells isolated from PBMCs. CDR3: CASSKATGWGFDGYTF. In DNA form, the CDR3 reads TGTGCCAGCAGCAAAGCGACAGGGTGGGGTTTTGATGGCTACACCTTC. The full variable domain, its missing parts supplied by reference TRBV7-6 and TRBJ1-2, is GAGVSQSPRYKVTKRGQDVALRCDPISGHVSLYWYRQALGQGPEFLTYFNYEAQQDKSGLPNDRFSAERPEGSISTLTIQRTEQRDSAMYRCASSKATGWGFDGYTFGSGTRLTVV.